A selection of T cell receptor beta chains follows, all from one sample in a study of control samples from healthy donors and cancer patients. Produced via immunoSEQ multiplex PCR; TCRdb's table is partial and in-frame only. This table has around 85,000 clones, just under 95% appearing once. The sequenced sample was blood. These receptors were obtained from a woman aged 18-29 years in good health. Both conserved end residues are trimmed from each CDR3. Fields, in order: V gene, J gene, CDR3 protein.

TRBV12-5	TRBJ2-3	ASGREAKRADTQY
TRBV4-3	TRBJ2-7	ASSQSLLAGAYEQY
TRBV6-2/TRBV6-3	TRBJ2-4	ASSSLLSGYSVAKNIQY
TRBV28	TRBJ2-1	ASSYEAGGYNEQF
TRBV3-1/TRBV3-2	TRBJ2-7	ASSQRGETEQY
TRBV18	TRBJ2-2	ASSPRLGADTGELF
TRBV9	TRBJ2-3	ASSVGQGGNRGTDTQY
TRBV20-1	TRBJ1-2	SASETYGYT
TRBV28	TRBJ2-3	ASSSLAGGLVGTDTQY
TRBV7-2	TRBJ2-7	ASSSDFASYEQY
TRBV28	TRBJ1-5	ASNGNQPQH
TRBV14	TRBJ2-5	ASSHPGQRYQETQY
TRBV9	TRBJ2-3	ASSVAPNTDTQY
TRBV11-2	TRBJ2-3	ASSKGLAGGRDTDTQY
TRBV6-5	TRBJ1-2	ASRRAGYGYGYT
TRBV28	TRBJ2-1	ASSFPSSYNEQF
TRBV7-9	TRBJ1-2	ASSASLNYGYT
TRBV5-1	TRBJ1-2	ASSLGTNGYT
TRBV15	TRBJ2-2	ATDALTGGLNTGELF
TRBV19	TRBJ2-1	ASTGWGRGRNSYNEQF
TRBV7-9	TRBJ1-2	ASSFDQVRGYT
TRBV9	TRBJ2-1	ASSVESGQGAQNEQF
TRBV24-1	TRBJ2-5	ATSDSGGVYQETQY
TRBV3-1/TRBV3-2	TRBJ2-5	ASINSGGSETQY
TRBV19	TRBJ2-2	ASSIPPELF
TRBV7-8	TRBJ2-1	ASSLSQNSYNEQF
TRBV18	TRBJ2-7	ASSPRGEVSYEQY
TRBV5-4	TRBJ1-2	ASSQTRDPSPYGYT
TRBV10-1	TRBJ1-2	ASSRTEGNGYT
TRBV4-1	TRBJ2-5	ASSHSLDWPRETQY
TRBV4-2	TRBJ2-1	ASSHEGTGVFPNEQF
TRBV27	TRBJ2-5	ASSFKRVETQY
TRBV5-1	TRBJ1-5	ANQGNSNQPQH
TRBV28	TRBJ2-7	ASSPGRGTGVYEQY
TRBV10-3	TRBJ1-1	AISVQGNTEAF
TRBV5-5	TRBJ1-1	ASSLVLGEAF
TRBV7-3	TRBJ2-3	ASSLGIGREGRDTQY
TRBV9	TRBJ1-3	ASSVAAGVGNTIY
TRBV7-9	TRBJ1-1	ASSLRSSEAF
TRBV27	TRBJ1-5	ASSLPLYWAENQPQH
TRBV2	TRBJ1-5	ASSGREGGHQPQH
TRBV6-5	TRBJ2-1	AARSRYNEQF
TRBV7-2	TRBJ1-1	ASSFLLLRGMNTEAF
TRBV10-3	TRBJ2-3	AISDSSPGAYLDTQY
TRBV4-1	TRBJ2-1	ASSQGGSFLSNEQF
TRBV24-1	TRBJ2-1	ATTAGVQSYNEQF
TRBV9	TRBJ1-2	ASSVATGYGYT
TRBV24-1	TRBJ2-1	ATSRQFGGVESLVNEQF
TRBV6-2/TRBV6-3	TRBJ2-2	ASSTSRVHTGELF
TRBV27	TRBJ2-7	ASRGGRSPYEQY
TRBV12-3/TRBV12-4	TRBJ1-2	ASSFSTGNGYT
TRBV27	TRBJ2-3	ASSHTLAHRTDTQY
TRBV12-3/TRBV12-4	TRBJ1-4	ASRKSEKLF